This T cell receptor (beta chain) was captured by sequencing in a study of T cell changes during pregnancy in multiple sclerosis. Generated by immunoSEQ multiplex PCR, the TCRdb table keeps only in-frame clones and is missing some. This sample carries around 100,000 clones, roughly 90% of them seen once, and the ten largest clones take 1.5%. The germline CDR1 and CDR2 sequences are LNHDA and SQIVND (reference sequence). V lost 3 bases and J 7 bases, leaving 15 bases between the germline ends. The CDR3 has 14 amino acids. The TCR sequence derives from a female donor with multiple sclerosis, enrolled in a pregnancy study. The rearrangement uses TRBV19 and TRBJ1-1; no definite D call. The sample consisted of peripheral blood, taken in the third trimester of pregnancy. The CDR3 loop is CASSIAEGLGEAFF. The CDR3 bases are TGTGCCAGTAGTATCGCAGAGGGTCTAGGTGAAGCTTTCTTT.